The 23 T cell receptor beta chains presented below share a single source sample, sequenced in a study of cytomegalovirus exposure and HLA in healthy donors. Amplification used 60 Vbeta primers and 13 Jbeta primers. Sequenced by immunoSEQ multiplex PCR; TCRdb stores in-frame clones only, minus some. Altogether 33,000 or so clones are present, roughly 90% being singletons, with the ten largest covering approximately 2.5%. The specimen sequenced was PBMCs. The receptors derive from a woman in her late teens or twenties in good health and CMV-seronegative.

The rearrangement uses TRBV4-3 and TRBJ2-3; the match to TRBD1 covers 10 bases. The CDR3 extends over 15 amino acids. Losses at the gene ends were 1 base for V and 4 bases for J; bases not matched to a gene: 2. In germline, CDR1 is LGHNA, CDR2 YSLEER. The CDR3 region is CASSQGTGGADTQYF. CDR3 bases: TGCGCCAGCAGCCAAGGGACAGGGGGTGCAGATACGCAGTATTTT.

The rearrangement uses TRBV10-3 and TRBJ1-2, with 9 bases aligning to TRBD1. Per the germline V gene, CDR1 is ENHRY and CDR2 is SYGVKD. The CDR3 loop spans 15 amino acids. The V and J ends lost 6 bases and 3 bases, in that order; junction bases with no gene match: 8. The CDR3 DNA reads TGTGCCATCAGGGGGGTGACAGGGGGACACTATGGCTACACCTTC. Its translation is CAIRGVTGGHYGYTF.

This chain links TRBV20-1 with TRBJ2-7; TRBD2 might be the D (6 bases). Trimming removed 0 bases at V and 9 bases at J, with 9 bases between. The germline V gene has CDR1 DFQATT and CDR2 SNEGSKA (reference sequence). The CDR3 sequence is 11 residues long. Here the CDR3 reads CSARDGGGQYF. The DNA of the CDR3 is TGCAGTGCTAGAGATGGGGGAGGGCAGTACTTC.

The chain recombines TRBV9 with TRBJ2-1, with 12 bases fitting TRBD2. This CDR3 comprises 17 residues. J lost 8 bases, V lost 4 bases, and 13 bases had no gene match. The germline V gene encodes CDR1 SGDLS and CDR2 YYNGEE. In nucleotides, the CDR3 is TGTGCCAGCAGCTCCCAATTCGGACTAGCGGGATGGTATGAGCAGTTCTTC. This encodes CASSSQFGLAGWYEQFF.

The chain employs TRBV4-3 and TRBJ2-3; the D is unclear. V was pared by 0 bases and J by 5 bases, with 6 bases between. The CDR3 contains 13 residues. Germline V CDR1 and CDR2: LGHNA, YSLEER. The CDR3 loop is CASSQERQDTQYF. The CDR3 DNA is TGCGCCAGCAGCCAAGAGAGGCAAGATACGCAGTATTTT.

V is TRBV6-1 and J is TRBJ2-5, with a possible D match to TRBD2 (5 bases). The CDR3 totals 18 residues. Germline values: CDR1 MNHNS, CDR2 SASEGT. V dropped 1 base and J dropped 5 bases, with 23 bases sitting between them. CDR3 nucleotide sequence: TGTGCCAGCAGTGAAGTGGGCCCTATCACGGGATGGGATGAGACCCAGTACTTC. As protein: CASSEVGPITGWDETQYF.

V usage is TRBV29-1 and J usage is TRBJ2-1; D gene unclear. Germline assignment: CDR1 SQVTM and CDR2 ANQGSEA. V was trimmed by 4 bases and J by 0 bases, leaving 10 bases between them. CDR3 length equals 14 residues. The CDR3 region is CSVVLESSYNEQFF. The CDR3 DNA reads TGCAGCGTTGTCCTTGAGAGCTCCTACAATGAGCAGTTCTTC.

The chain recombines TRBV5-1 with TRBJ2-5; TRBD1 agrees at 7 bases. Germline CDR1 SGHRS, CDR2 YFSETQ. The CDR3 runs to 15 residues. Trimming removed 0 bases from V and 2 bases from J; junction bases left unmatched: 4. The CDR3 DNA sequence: TGCGCCAGCAGCTTGGATGACAGGGCTCAAGAGACCCAGTACTTC. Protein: CASSLDDRAQETQYF.

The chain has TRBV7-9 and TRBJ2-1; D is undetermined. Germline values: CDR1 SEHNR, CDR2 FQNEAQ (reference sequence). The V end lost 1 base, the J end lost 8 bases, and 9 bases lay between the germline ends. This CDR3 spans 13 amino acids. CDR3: CASSLDLVHEQFF. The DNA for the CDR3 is TGTGCCAGCAGCTTAGATTTAGTCCATGAGCAGTTCTTC.

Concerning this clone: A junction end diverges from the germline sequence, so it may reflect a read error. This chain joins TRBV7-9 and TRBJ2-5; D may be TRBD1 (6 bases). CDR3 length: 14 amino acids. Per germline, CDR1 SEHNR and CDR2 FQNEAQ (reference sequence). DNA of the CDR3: TGTTCCAGCAGCTCCCAGGGGAAGTTGGAGACCCAGTACTTC. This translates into CSSSSQGKLETQYF. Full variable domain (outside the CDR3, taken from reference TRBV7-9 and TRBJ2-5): DTGVSQNPRHKITKRGQNVTFRCDPISEHNRLYWYRQTLGQGPEFLTYFQNEAQLEKSRLLSDRFSAERPKGSFSTLEIQRTEQGDSAMYLCSSSSQGKLETQYFGPGTRLLVL.

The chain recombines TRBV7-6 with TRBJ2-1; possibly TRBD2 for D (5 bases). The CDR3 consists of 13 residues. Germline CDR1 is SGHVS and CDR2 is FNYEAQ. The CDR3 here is CASWGALLDEQFF. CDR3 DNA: TGTGCGTCATGGGGAGCACTGTTAGATGAGCAGTTCTTC.

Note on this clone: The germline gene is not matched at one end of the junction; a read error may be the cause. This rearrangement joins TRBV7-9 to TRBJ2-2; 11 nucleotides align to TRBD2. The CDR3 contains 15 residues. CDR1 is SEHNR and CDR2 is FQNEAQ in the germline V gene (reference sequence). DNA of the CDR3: TGTTCCAGCAGCTTAGCGGGAGGGAGCACCGGGGAGCTGTTTTTT. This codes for CSSSLAGGSTGELFF. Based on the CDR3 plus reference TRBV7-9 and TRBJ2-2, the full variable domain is DTGVSQNPRHKITKRGQNVTFRCDPISEHNRLYWYRQTLGQGPEFLTYFQNEAQLEKSRLLSDRFSAERPKGSFSTLEIQRTEQGDSAMYLCSSSLAGGSTGELFFGEGSRLTVL.

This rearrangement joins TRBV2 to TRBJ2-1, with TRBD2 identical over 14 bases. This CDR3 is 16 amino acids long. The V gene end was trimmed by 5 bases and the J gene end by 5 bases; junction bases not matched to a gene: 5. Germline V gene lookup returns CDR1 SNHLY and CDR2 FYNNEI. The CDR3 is CASSSPGLAGDNEQFF. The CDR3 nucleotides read TGTGCCAGCAGTTCCCCGGGACTAGCGGGGGACAATGAGCAGTTCTTC.

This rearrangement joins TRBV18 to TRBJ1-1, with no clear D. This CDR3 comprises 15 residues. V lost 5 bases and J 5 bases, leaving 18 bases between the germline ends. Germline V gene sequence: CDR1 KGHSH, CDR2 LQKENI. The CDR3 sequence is CASSSNHAAETEAFF. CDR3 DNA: TGTGCCAGCTCATCCAACCATGCTGCGGAAACTGAAGCTTTCTTT.

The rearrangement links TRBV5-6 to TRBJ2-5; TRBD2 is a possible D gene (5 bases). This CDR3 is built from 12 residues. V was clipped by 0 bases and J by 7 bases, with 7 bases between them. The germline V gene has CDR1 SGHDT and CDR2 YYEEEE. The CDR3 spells CASSLAGRTQYF. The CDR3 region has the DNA TGTGCCAGCAGCTTGGCGGGGAGGACCCAGTACTTC.

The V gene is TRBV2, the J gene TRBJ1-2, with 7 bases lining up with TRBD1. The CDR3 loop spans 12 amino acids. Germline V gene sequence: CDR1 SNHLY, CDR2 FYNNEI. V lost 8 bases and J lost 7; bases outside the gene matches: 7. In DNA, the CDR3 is TGTGCCAGCGCTACAGGGGCCGGTGGCTACACCTTC. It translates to CASATGAGGYTF.

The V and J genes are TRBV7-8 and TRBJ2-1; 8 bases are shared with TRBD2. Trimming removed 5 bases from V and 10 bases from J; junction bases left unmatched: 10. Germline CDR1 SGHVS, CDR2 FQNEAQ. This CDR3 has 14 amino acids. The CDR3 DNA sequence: TGTGCCAGCAGCCGTCGGACTAGCCTAGACGAGCAGTTCTTC. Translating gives CASSRRTSLDEQFF. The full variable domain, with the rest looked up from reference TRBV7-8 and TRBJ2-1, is GAGVSQSPRYKVAKRGQDVALRCDPISGHVSLFWYQQALGQGPEFLTYFQNEAQLDKSGLPSDRFFAERPEGSVSTLKIQRTQQEDSAVYLCASSRRTSLDEQFFGPGTRLTVL.

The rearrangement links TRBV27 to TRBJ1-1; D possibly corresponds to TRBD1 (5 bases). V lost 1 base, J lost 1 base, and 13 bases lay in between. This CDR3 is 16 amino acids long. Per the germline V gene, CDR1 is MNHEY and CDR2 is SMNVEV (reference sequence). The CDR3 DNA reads TGTGCCAGCAGTTTATACCCGGGACTCTCGAACACTGAAGCTTTCTTT. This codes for CASSLYPGLSNTEAFF.

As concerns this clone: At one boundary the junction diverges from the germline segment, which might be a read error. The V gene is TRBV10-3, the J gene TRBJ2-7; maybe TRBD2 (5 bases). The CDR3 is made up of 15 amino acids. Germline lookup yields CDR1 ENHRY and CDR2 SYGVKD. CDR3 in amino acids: CATSESRGSLYEQYF. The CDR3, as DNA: TGTGCCACCAGTGAGTCGAGAGGGTCGCTCTACGAGCAGTACTTC.

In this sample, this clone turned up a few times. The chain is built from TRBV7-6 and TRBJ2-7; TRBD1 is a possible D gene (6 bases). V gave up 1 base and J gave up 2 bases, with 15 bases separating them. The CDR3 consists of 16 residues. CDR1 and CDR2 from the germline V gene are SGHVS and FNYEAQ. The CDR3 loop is CASSLVGQGTPYEQYF. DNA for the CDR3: TGTGCCAGCAGCTTAGTTGGTCAGGGGACCCCCTACGAGCAGTACTTC.

CDR3: CASSLAPWDTTTNEKLFF. The DNA for the CDR3 is TGTGCCAGCAGCTTGGCCCCATGGGACACTACAACTAATGAAAAACTGTTTTTT. The chain joins TRBV5-5 to TRBJ1-4; a possible D gene is TRBD1 (6 bases). This CDR3 is built from 18 residues. Per germline, CDR1 SGHKS and CDR2 YYEKEE (reference sequence). The V end lost 0 bases, the J end lost 0 bases, and 15 bases lay between the germline ends.

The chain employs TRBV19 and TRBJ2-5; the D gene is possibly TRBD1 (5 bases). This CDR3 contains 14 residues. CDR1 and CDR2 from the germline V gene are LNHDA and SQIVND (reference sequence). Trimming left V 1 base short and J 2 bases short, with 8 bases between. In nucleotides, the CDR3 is TGTGCCAGTAGTATAGCGACAGATCAAGAGACCCAGTACTTC. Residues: CASSIATDQETQYF.

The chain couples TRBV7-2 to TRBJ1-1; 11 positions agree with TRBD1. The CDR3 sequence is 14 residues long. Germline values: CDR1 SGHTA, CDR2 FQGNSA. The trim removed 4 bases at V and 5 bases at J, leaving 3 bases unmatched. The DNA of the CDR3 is TGTGCCAGCAGCTGGACAGGGGGCTGGACTGAAGCTTTCTTT. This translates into CASSWTGGWTEAFF.